These 25 T cell receptor beta chains were sequenced from one sample in a study of cytomegalovirus exposure and HLA in healthy donors listed by TCRdb under 2017. The library was produced with the immunoSEQ multiplex PCR assay. For the multiplex PCR, a mixture combining 60 forward primers for TCR Vbeta segments and 13 reverse primers for TCR Jbeta segments was used. The table was pulled from immuneACCESS by TCRdb, which kept in-frame rearrangements only. Such tables lose some clones; where checked, under half of the loss comes from unresolved V genes, and the rest has no known cause. Within this sample are 130,000 or so clones, with around 74% of them counted one time only. The ten largest clonotypes hold over 5% of the sample. The material sequenced was PBMCs. The source is a man aged 40-49 years in good health and CMV-seropositive.

The chain has TRBV5-4 and TRBJ2-2; 11 bases map to TRBD1. Germline V gene sequence: CDR1 SGHNT, CDR2 YYREEE (reference sequence). V shed 5 bases, J shed 4 bases, and the junction held 4 bases outside the gene matches. The CDR3 is 15 amino acids. CDR3 sequence (DNA): TGTGCCAGCAGACCGGGACAGGGGGGCACCGGGGAGCTGTTTTTT. This encodes CASRPGQGGTGELFF.

This clone has only one observation. J is TRBJ2-7 and V is TRBV12-5, with TRBD1 identical over 8 bases. The J segment lost 4 bases and the V segment lost 7 bases, leaving 9 bases of the junction unmatched. From germline, CDR1 is LGHNT and CDR2 FRNRAP. This CDR3 region has 14 residues. DNA of the CDR3: TGTGCTAGTGCCCCCTCGGGACAGGTTTACGAGCAGTACTTC. It is translated as CASAPSGQVYEQYF.

A single count supports this clone. The chain combines TRBV11-2 with TRBJ2-2; 12 bases align to TRBD2. The CDR3 extends over 16 amino acids. V shed 5 bases and J 4 bases; nucleotides not matched to a gene: 5. CDR1 SGHAT and CDR2 FQNNGV come from the germline V gene. The CDR3 region is CASSPRTSGATGELFF. The DNA for the CDR3 is TGTGCCAGCAGCCCCCGGACTAGCGGGGCCACCGGGGAGCTGTTTTTT.

The J gene is TRBJ2-7, the V gene TRBV7-8; 8 nucleotides agree with TRBD2. This CDR3 comprises 15 residues. Germline V gene lookup returns CDR1 SGHVS and CDR2 FQNEAQ. The V and J ends lost 3 bases and 4 bases, in that order; junction bases with no gene match: 8. The CDR3 here is CASSLTSALGYEQYF. The CDR3 DNA reads TGTGCCAGCAGCTTGACTAGCGCTCTTGGTTACGAGCAGTACTTC.

This clone appeared once. The rearrangement uses TRBV7-9 and TRBJ2-7; 8 positions match TRBD1. Unmatched junction bases numbered 15, after V lost 4 bases and J lost 4 bases. The CDR3 is 17 amino acids. Germline assignment: CDR1 SEHNR and CDR2 FQNEAQ (reference sequence). Written as DNA, the CDR3 is TGTGCCAGCAGCTCGGGCCCAGGACAGGGAAGCCTTTACGAGCAGTACTTC. It is translated as CASSSGPGQGSLYEQYF.

The chain joins TRBV6-5 to TRBJ1-4; D unresolved. The ends were cut back, 6 bases at V and 5 bases at J, with 10 bases in the middle. Germline lookup yields CDR1 MNHEY and CDR2 SVGAGI. The CDR3 covers 13 residues. The CDR3 reads CASSQAINEKLFF. CDR3 nucleotide sequence: TGTGCCAGCAGCCAGGCTATCAATGAAAAACTGTTTTTT.

The sample holds one count of this clone. V gene TRBV2 combines with J gene TRBJ1-6; 9 nucleotides line up with TRBD1. CDR3 length: 14 amino acids. The germline V gene has CDR1 SNHLY and CDR2 FYNNEI. V lost 5 bases, J lost 9 bases, and 5 bases stayed unmatched. CDR3 sequence: CASSPGTGPSPLHF. The CDR3, as DNA: TGTGCCAGCAGTCCCGGGACAGGGCCTTCACCCCTCCACTTT.

The gene calls are TRBV10-3 and TRBJ1-2; a weak D match, TRBD1 (6 bases). CDR1 is ENHRY, CDR2 SYGVKD, per germline. V was clipped by 3 bases and J by 5 bases, with 10 bases between them. The CDR3 is 13 amino acids. CDR3 coding DNA: TGTGCCATCAGTGAAGACAGGCAGTATGGCTACACCTTC. Translating it yields CAISEDRQYGYTF.

The genes are TRBV27 and TRBJ1-5; 10 nucleotides align to TRBD1. This CDR3 region has 16 residues. V lost 5 bases to trimming and J lost 6 bases; unmatched junction nucleotides: 10. Germline V lookup: CDR1 MNHEY, CDR2 SMNVEV (reference sequence). The chain's CDR3 is CASSRTTGGSSQPQHF. The CDR3 DNA reads TGTGCCAGCAGTCGCACGACAGGGGGCTCTAGTCAGCCCCAGCATTTT.

Comment on this clone: A junction end diverges from the germline sequence, so it may reflect a read error. The chain uses TRBV7-9 and TRBJ1-2, with TRBD1 matching 9 bases. Germline CDR1 is SEHNR and CDR2 is FQNEAQ (reference sequence). The CDR3 loop spans 14 amino acids. The chain's CDR3 is CSSSPGTGTYGYTF. The CDR3 region has the DNA TGTTCCAGCAGCCCCGGGACAGGGACCTATGGCTACACCTTC.

The chain combines TRBV12-5 with TRBJ2-5; 9 bases match TRBD1. In germline, CDR1 is LGHNT, CDR2 FRNRAP. The CDR3 has 16 residues. The V and J ends lost 6 bases and 7 bases, in that order; junction bases with no gene match: 15. In nucleotides, the CDR3 is TGTGCTAGTGGATATACCCCCGCGGACAGGGGTAGGACCCAGTACTTC. It is translated as CASGYTPADRGRTQYF.

This clone was detected a few times. The V and J genes are TRBV28 and TRBJ1-2; TRBD1 agrees at 10 bases. CDR1 is MDHEN, CDR2 SYDVKM, per germline. Losses at the gene ends were 2 bases for V and 4 bases for J; bases not matched to a gene: 1. This CDR3 region has 14 residues. The CDR3 region is CASSLDRGPYGYTF. CDR3 bases: TGTGCCAGCAGTTTAGACAGGGGGCCCTATGGCTACACCTTC.

The J gene is TRBJ2-2, the V gene TRBV9, with TRBD2 as a possible D gene (7 bases). Germline V gene sequence: CDR1 SGDLS, CDR2 YYNGEE. The CDR3 is made up of 15 amino acids. The germline V and J ends were trimmed by 4 bases and 7 bases, with 17 bases remaining between them. In DNA, the CDR3 is TGTGCCAGCAGCCGTTCGGGGGGCGCGGGCGGGGAGCTGTTTTTT. It codes for CASSRSGGAGGELFF.

In regard to this clone: At one of its ends the junction is not consistent with the germline gene, which may arise from a read error. The chain employs TRBV7-9 and TRBJ2-7, with 8 positions matching TRBD2. The V gene's germline CDR1 is SEHNR and CDR2 FQNEAQ (reference sequence). The CDR3 covers 14 residues. Written as DNA, the CDR3 is TGTTCCAGCAGCTCCGGGGGGGGGACCTACGAGCAGTACTTC. This translates into CSSSSGGGTYEQYF.

The rearrangement joins TRBV27 to TRBJ2-6; TRBD1 agrees at 11 bases. The CDR3 runs 20 residues. V was pared by 3 bases and J by 0 bases, with 10 bases of the junction left unmatched. Germline V CDR1 and CDR2: MNHEY, SMNVEV (reference sequence). Written as DNA, the CDR3 is TGTGCCAGCAGTTTTTTTACTGGAGGGACAGGGGGCTCTGGGGCCAACGTCCTGACTTTC. The encoded protein is CASSFFTGGTGGSGANVLTF.

V and J are TRBV9 and TRBJ2-1; TRBD1 matches at 9 bases. The CDR3 extends over 14 amino acids. Looked up from germline, CDR1 is SGDLS and CDR2 is YYNGEE. J gave up 9 bases and V 7 bases, and 11 bases lay outside the gene matches. The CDR3 region is CASSNSGQGSEQFF. DNA of the CDR3: TGTGCCAGCTCGAATTCGGGACAGGGCAGTGAGCAGTTCTTC.

The chain combines TRBV18 with TRBJ1-6; D is possibly TRBD1 (6 bases). The CDR3 covers 17 residues. V was trimmed by 3 bases and J by 5 bases, leaving 17 bases between them. Germline lookup yields CDR1 KGHSH and CDR2 LQKENI. The CDR3 nucleotides read TGTGCCAGCTCACCTTCTGGGGCAACAGGGAATAATTCACCCCTCCACTTT. This encodes CASSPSGATGNNSPLHF.

The chain links TRBV2 to TRBJ2-2; 7 bases are shared with TRBD2. J lost 4 bases, V lost 5 bases, and 4 bases had no gene match. The length of the CDR3 is 14 residues. Germline CDR1 is SNHLY and CDR2 is FYNNEI. The CDR3 bases are TGTGCCAGCAGTAGGGAGGGAACCACCGGGGAGCTGTTTTTT. Protein sequence: CASSREGTTGELFF.

The gene calls are TRBV5-1 and TRBJ2-3; 14 bases map to TRBD2. CDR1 and CDR2 from the germline V gene are SGHRS and YFSETQ. With V trimmed by 4 bases and J by 5 bases, 6 bases remained unmatched. CDR3 size: 16 residues. The CDR3 coding sequence is TGCGCCAGCAGCGGGCGACTAGCGGGAGGGGGAGATACGCAGTATTTT. Its translation: CASSGRLAGGGDTQYF.

The chain joins TRBV4-2 to TRBJ1-1, with D uncertain. This CDR3 is built from 15 residues. The V end lost 0 bases, the J end lost 5 bases, and 13 bases lay between the germline ends. CDR1 is LGHNA, CDR2 YNFKEQ, per germline. The CDR3 reads CASSQDLAVSTEAFF. The CDR3 DNA is TGTGCCAGCAGCCAAGATCTGGCCGTTTCTACTGAAGCTTTCTTT.

This clone came up a few times. The V gene is TRBV5-1, the J gene TRBJ1-6; D ambiguous. The germline V gene encodes CDR1 SGHRS and CDR2 YFSETQ. The CDR3 has 16 residues. V dropped 0 bases and J dropped 7 bases, with 14 bases sitting between them. CDR3 in DNA: TGCGCCAGCAGCTTGGAGAGGGTCGGTGGGAATTCACCCCTCCACTTT. This sequence encodes CASSLERVGGNSPLHF. Drawing the rest from reference TRBV5-1 and TRBJ1-6, the complete variable domain is KAGVTQTPRYLIKTRGQQVTLSCSPISGHRSVSWYQQTPGQGLQFLFEYFSETQRNKGNFPGRFSGRQFSNSRSEMNVSTLELGDSALYLCASSLERVGGNSPLHFGNGTRLTVT.

The J gene is TRBJ1-1, the V gene TRBV7-9; no definite D call. CDR1 is SEHNR, CDR2 FQNEAQ, per germline (reference sequence). This CDR3 contains 15 residues. V gave up 2 bases and J gave up 11 bases, with 21 bases separating them. CDR3 nucleotides: TGTGCCAGCAGCTTAAGAGGCCAGTCGGGTTCTGGGGCTTTCTTT. The encoded protein is CASSLRGQSGSGAFF.

This clone was seen a handful of times. This chain uses TRBV5-6 with TRBJ2-7, with D maybe TRBD1 (6 bases). CDR3 length: 15 residues. Trimming stripped 2 bases from V and 3 bases from J, with 15 bases between. Looked up from germline, CDR1 is SGHDT and CDR2 is YYEEEE. CDR3 DNA sequence: TGTGCCAGCAGCTTAGGATTACAGGGATACTACGAGCAGTACTTC. Its translation: CASSLGLQGYYEQYF.

This clone was found once. The chain combines TRBV5-1 with TRBJ2-7; 8 positions match TRBD2. V gave up 1 base and J gave up 1 base; unmatched junction bases: 4. The CDR3 contains 15 residues. CDR1 and CDR2 from the germline V gene are SGHRS and YFSETQ. CDR3 region: CASSLLTSASYEQYF. CDR3 sequence (DNA): TGCGCCAGCAGCTTGTTGACTAGCGCTTCCTACGAGCAGTACTTC.

The chain is built from TRBV27 and TRBJ2-4; unclear D gene. Per germline, CDR1 MNHEY and CDR2 SMNVEV (reference sequence). The length of the CDR3 is 16 residues. Trimming shortened V by 6 bases and J by 0 bases, and 15 bases separated the two germline ends. The CDR3 bases are TGTGCCAGCAGCTCCTCCCCGGGTCTAGCCAAAAACATTCAGTACTTC. Translating gives CASSSSPGLAKNIQYF.